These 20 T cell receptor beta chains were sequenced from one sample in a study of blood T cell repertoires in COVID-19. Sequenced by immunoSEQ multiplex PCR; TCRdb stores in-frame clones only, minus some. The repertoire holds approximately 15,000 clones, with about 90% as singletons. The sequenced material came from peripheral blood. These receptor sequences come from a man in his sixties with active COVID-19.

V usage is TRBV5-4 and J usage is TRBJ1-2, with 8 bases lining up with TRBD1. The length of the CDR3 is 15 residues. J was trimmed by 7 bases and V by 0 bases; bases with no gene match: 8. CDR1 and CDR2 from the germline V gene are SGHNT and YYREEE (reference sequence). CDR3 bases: TGTGCCAGCAGCTTGGCCGGAGGACAGGGAGGTGGCTACACCTTC. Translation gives CASSLAGGQGGGYTF.

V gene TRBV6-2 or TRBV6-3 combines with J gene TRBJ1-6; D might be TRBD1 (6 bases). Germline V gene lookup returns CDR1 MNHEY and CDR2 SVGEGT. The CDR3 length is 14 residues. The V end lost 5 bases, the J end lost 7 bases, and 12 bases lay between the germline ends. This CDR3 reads CASSILQGNSPLHF. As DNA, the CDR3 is TGTGCCAGCAGTATACTGCAGGGGAATTCACCCCTCCACTTT.

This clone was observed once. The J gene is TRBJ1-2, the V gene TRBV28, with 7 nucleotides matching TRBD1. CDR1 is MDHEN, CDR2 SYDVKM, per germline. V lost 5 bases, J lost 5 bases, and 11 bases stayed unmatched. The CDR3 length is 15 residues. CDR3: CASSALRGRSYGYTF. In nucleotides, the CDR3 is TGTGCCAGCAGTGCTCTTAGGGGGCGAAGTTATGGCTACACCTTC.

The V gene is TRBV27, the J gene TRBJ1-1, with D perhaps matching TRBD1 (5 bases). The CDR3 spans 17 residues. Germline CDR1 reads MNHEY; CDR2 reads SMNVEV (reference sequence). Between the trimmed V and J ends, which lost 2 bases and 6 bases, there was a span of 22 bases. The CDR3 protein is CASSLGYLGRASSEAFF. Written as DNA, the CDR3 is TGTGCCAGCAGTTTAGGTTATCTGGGCAGGGCGTCCTCTGAAGCTTTCTTT.

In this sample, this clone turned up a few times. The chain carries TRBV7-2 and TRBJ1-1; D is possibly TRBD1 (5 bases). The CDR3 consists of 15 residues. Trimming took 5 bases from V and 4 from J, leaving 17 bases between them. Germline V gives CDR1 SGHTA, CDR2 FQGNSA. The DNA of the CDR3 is TGTGCCAGCAGCCCCGCGCCAGGGAGGCGCACTGAAGCTTTCTTT. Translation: CASSPAPGRRTEAFF.

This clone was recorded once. CDR3 sequence (DNA): TGCGCCAGCTACCAGGGACAGCAAGAGACCCAGTACTTC. Its protein product is CASYQGQQETQYF. The chain is built from TRBV10-1 and TRBJ2-5; 7 positions agree with TRBD1. J was trimmed by 2 bases and V by 8 bases; bases with no gene match: 5. This CDR3 has 13 amino acids. Germline CDR1 reads WNHNN; CDR2 reads SYGVQD (reference sequence).

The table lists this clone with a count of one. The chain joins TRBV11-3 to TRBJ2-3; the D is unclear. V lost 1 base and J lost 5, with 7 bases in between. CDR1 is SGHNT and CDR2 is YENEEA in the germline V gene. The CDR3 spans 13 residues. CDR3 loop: CASSLASRDTQYF. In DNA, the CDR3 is TGTGCCAGCAGCTTAGCGTCGAGAGATACGCAGTATTTT.

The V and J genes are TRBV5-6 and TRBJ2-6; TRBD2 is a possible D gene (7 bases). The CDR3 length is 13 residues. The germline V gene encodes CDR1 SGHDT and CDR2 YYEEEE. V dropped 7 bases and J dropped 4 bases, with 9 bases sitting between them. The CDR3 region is CASAGAGANVLTF. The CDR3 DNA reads TGTGCCAGCGCGGGGGCGGGGGCCAACGTCCTGACTTTC.

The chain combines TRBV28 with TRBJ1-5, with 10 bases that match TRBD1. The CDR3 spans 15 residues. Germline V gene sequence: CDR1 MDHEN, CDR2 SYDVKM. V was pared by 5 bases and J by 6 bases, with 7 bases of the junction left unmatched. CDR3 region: CASSQRTGGVQPQHF. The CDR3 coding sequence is TGTGCCAGCAGTCAGCGGACAGGGGGGGTTCAGCCCCAGCATTTT.

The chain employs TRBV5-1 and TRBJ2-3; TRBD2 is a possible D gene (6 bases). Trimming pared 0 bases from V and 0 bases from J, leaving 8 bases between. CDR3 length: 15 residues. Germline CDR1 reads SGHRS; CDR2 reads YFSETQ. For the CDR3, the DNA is TGCGCCAGCAGCTTGGTCGGGACTAGCACAGATACGCAGTATTTT. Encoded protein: CASSLVGTSTDTQYF.

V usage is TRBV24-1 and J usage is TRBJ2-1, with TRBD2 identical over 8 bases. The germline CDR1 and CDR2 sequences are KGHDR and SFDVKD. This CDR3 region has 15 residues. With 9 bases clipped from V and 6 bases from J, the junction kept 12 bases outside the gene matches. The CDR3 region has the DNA TGTGCCACCGAGGACACAGCGGGGGCCCTCAATGAGCAGTTCTTC. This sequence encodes CATEDTAGALNEQFF.

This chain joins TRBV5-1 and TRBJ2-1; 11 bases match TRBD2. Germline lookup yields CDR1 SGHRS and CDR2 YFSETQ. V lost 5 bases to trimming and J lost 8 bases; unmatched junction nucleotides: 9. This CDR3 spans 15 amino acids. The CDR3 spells CASSSRLAGSHEQFF. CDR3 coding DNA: TGCGCCAGCAGTTCAAGACTAGCGGGGAGCCATGAGCAGTTCTTC.

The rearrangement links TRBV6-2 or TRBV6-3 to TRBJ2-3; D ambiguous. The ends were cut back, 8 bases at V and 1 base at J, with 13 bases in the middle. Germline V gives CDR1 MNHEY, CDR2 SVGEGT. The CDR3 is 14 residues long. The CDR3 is CASGRTVGTDTQYF. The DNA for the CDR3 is TGTGCCAGCGGCCGAACCGTAGGCACAGATACGCAGTATTTT.

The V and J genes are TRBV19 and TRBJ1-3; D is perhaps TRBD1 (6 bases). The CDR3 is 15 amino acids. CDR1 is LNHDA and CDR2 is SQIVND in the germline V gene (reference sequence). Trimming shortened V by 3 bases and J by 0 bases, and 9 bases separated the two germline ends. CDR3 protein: CASSIRGISGNTIYF. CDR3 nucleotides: TGTGCCAGTAGTATCAGGGGTATCTCTGGAAACACCATATATTTT.

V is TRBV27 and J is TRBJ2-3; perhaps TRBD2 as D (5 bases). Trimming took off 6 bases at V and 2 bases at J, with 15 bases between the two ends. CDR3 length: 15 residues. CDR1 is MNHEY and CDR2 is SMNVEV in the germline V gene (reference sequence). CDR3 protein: CASSTHKDFTDTQYF. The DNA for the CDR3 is TGTGCCAGCAGCACCCACAAGGACTTCACAGATACGCAGTATTTT.

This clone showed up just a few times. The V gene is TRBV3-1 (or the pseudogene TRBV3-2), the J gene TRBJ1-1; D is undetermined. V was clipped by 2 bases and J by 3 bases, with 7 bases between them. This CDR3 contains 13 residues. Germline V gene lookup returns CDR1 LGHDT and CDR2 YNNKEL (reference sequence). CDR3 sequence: CASSQLTDTEAFF. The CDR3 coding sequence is TGTGCCAGCAGCCAACTCACGGACACTGAAGCTTTCTTT.

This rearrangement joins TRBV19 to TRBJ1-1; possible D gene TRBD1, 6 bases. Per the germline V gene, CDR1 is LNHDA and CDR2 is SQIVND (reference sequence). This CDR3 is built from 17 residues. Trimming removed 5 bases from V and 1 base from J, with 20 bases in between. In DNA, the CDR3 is TGTGCCAGTAGTTTGCGAGGAACAGGGTCGGCGAACACTGAAGCTTTCTTT. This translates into CASSLRGTGSANTEAFF.

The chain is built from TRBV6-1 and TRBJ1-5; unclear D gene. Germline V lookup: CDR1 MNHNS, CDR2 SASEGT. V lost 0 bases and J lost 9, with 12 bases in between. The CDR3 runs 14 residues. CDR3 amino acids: CASSEAEPLRPQHF. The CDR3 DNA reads TGTGCCAGCAGTGAAGCAGAACCGCTGAGGCCCCAGCATTTT.

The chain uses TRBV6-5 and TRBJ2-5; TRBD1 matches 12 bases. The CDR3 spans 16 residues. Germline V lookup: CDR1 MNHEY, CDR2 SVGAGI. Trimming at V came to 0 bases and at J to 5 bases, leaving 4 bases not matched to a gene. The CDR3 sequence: CASSYSGTGGRETQYF. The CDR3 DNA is TGTGCCAGCAGTTACTCGGGGACAGGGGGCCGGGAGACCCAGTACTTC.

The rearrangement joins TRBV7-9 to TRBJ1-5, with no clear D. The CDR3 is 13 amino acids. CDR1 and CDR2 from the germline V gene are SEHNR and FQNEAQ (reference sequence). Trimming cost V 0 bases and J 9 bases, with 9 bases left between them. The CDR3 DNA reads TGTGCCAGCAGCTTAGCGTCAGTTTGGCCCCAGCATTTT. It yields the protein CASSLASVWPQHF.